This T cell receptor beta chain stems from a study of blood T cell repertoires in COVID-19. Profiled with immunoSEQ multiplex PCR; TCRdb holds only in-frame clones, not every one. The data show approximately 250,000 clones, approximately 87% seen once. V lost 1 base, J lost 6 bases, and 6 bases stayed unmatched. The CDR3 is 16 amino acids. Looked up from germline, CDR1 is MNHNS and CDR2 is SASEGT. Sequencing input: peripheral blood. This TCR was recovered from a man between 60 and 70 years old who had recovered from COVID-19. V is TRBV6-1 and J is TRBJ2-2; 9 nucleotides line up with TRBD2. CDR3 in DNA: TGTGCCAGCAGTGAAGAAATAGCGGGAGTAGCCGGGGAGCTGTTTTTT. Protein product: CASSEEIAGVAGELFF.